These T cell receptor beta chains were read from a single sample in a study of a mutant IDH1 vaccine in newly diagnosed glioma. These TCRs' antigens remain unknown. Measured with immunoSEQ multiplex PCR; TCRdb has only the in-frame clones, and not every one. The table includes 35,000 to 55,000 clones, 80% to 85% detected once. Specimen: PBMCs, collected from a glioma patient whose treatment included an IDH1 peptide vaccine. The receptors here all came from a woman between 40 and 50 years old with glioma. Some clones in this sample may be carry-over from other donors' samples. Each CDR3 is given with its conserved first and last residue. The D gene is left open where the match is weak. Some rows mark clone size as missing; the rest say once, few, many or name a class of expanded clone.

TRBV27	TRBD2	-	TRBJ2-1	TGTGCCAGTCGGGCGGGAGGGACCTACAATGAGCAGTTCTTC	CASRAGGTYNEQFF
TRBV27	-	-	TRBJ1-5	TGTGCCAGCAGGCCGCGCCGCGGCGGCAATCAGCCCCAGCATTTT	CASRPRRGGNQPQHF
TRBV7-9	-	-	TRBJ1-1	TGTGCCAGCAGCTTTGGGAGGAACACTGAAGCTTTCTTT	CASSFGRNTEAFF
TRBV29-1	TRBD1	-	TRBJ2-4	TGCAGCATCCCGGGACAGGGGGCCAAAAACATTCAGTACTTC	CSIPGQGAKNIQYF
TRBV20-1	-	-	TRBJ1-2	TGCAGTGCTAGATTGAAGGGCTACACCTTC	CSARLKGYTF
TRBV5-1	-	-	TRBJ2-7	TGCGCCAGCAGCTTGGGTAGGGAGAGTGACGAGCAGTACTTC	CASSLGRESDEQYF
TRBV5-4	TRBD1	-	TRBJ1-2	TGTGCCAGCAGCCGGGACAGCACTACATCCAATAACTATGGCTACACCTTC	CASSRDSTTSNNYGYTF
TRBV4-2	TRBD1	-	TRBJ2-2	TGTGCCAGCAGACTGGGGGCAGGGGGCACCGGGGAGCTGTTTTTT	CASRLGAGGTGELFF
TRBV7-2	TRBD1	-	TRBJ2-7	TGTGCCAGCAGCCTTGTAGGGGGCAAATACGAGCAGTACTTC	CASSLVGGKYEQYF
TRBV6-5	-	-	TRBJ2-5	TGTGCCAGCAGTTACTCGAAGCCGGTAGAGACCCAGTACTTC	CASSYSKPVETQYF
TRBV7-2	TRBD2	-	TRBJ2-7	TGTGCCAGCAGCACGGGGCGGGGGTACTCCTACGAGCAGTACTTC	CASSTGRGYSYEQYF
TRBV4-2	TRBD1	few	TRBJ1-1	TGTGCCAGCAGCCCCCGGACAGGGAGGGACACTGAAGCTTTCTTT	CASSPRTGRDTEAFF
TRBV19	-	-	TRBJ2-7	TGTGCCAGTAGTAGAAGGGGGATGATGAACCCGGTCGAGCAGTACTTC	CASSRRGMMNPVEQYF
TRBV5-1	-	few	TRBJ1-2	TGCGCCAGCAGTATTGGAGGGGCCCAAACCTATGGCTACACCTTC	CASSIGGAQTYGYTF
TRBV5-5	TRBD2	-	TRBJ2-7	TGTGCCAGCAGCCCGAGATGGGGGGACGGGAGGAGGGACGAGCAGTACTTC	CASSPRWGDGRRDEQYF
TRBV7-3	TRBD1	-	TRBJ2-7	TGTGCCAGCAGCTGGGGGACAGGGGGCTACGAGCAGTACTTC	CASSWGTGGYEQYF
TRBV7-9	-	-	TRBJ1-2	TGTGCCAGCAGCCTCCCGGATGGCTACACCTTC	CASSLPDGYTF
TRBV27	-	-	TRBJ1-4	TGTGCCAGCAGTTTAAACTGGGAGATGGAAAAACTGTTTTTT	CASSLNWEMEKLFF
TRBV6-1	-	-	TRBJ1-5	TGTGCCAGCAGTGACCCGGGGAGCAATCAGCCCCAGCATTTT	CASSDPGSNQPQHF
TRBV4-2	TRBD2	-	TRBJ2-1	TGTGCCAGCAGCCGAGAAGAGGTGGTAGCGGGAGCCGCCTACAATGAGCAGTTCTTC	CASSREEVVAGAAYNEQFF
TRBV7-2	-	few	TRBJ1-5	TGTGCCAGCAGCCATATGTTTGGGCAAGATCAGCCCCAGCATTTT	CASSHMFGQDQPQHF
TRBV11-3	TRBD1	-	TRBJ2-2	TGTGCCAGCAGCACCGGGACAGGGGAAACCGGGGAGCTGTTTTTT	CASSTGTGETGELFF
TRBV5-1	-	-	TRBJ2-6	TGCGCCAGCAGCCTCCAATCAGGGGCTGGGGCCAACGTCCTGACTTTC	CASSLQSGAGANVLTF
TRBV5-6	-	-	TRBJ1-2	TGTGCCAGCAGCAGGTCCCTCGACAGTGGCCCTCGAAGCTATGGCTACACCTTC	CASSRSLDSGPRSYGYTF
TRBV7-9	TRBD1	-	TRBJ1-6	TGTGCCAGCAGCTTCAGGGGGAATAATTCACCCCTCCACTTT	CASSFRGNNSPLHF
TRBV7-9	-	few	TRBJ1-4	TGTGCCAGCAGCTTCCAGGGGTTGAGGGATGAAAAACTGTTTTTT	CASSFQGLRDEKLFF
TRBV6-6	TRBD1	-	TRBJ1-2	TGTGCCAGCAGTTATGATGGACAGGGAGACTATGGCTACACCTTC	CASSYDGQGDYGYTF
TRBV27	-	-	TRBJ2-3	TGTGCCAGCAGTTTAACGGGAGTAGATACGCAGTATTTT	CASSLTGVDTQYF
TRBV29-1	TRBD1	-	TRBJ2-7	TGCAGCGTCGTAGGAACCGGGACAGGGGGGTACGAGCAGTACTTC	CSVVGTGTGGYEQYF
TRBV29-1	-	-	TRBJ2-1	TGCAGCGTTGTATCCCCCGATTACAGGGACGACAATGAGCAGTTCTTC	CSVVSPDYRDDNEQFF
TRBV27	-	-	TRBJ2-1	TGTGCCATCGTCAGGGGAAATGAGCAGTTCTTC	CAIVRGNEQFF
TRBV6-5	-	-	TRBJ1-5	TGTGCCAGCAGCCCCCCTGGTCAGCCCCAGCATTTT	CASSPPGQPQHF
TRBV9	TRBD1	-	TRBJ2-7	TGTGCCAGCAGCGTAGGGACAGGGCAATCCTACGAGCAGTACTTC	CASSVGTGQSYEQYF
TRBV4-1	-	-	TRBJ2-1	TGCGCCAGCAGCCAAGAGGGGCCCACCTTCTCCTACAATGAGCAGTTCTTC	CASSQEGPTFSYNEQFF
TRBV6-5	-	-	TRBJ1-2	TGTGCCAGCAGGACAGTCGGGGACTATGGCTACACCTTC	CASRTVGDYGYTF
TRBV6-5	TRBD1	once	TRBJ2-5	TGTGCCAGCAGTTACTCTGACAGGGGGCATGAGACCCAGTACTTC	CASSYSDRGHETQYF
TRBV7-9	-	-	TRBJ2-7	TGTGCCAGCAGCTTGTCTGGGAACGAGCAGTACTTC	CASSLSGNEQYF
TRBV7-2	-	-	TRBJ1-2	TGTGCCAGCAGCTTATCGAGACAGCCCAACTATGGCTACACCTTC	CASSLSRQPNYGYTF
TRBV19	-	-	TRBJ1-4	TGTGCCAGTAGTATAACCACAAGGGATGAAAAACTGTTTTTT	CASSITTRDEKLFF
TRBV5-1	TRBD1	-	TRBJ1-6	TGCGCCAGCAGCTCTGGGACAGCCAATTCACCCCTCCACTTT	CASSSGTANSPLHF
TRBV27	-	-	TRBJ2-2	TGTGCCAGCAGTTTCCGCACCGGGGAGCTGTTTTTT	CASSFRTGELFF
TRBV27	-	-	TRBJ2-7	TGTGCCAGCAGTTTAGCTAGCGTGAGTGAGCAGTACTTC	CASSLASVSEQYF
TRBV10-2	-	-	TRBJ2-1	TGCGCCAGCAGTGAAGCTGACAAGGGATACTACAATGAGCAGTTCTTC	CASSEADKGYYNEQFF
TRBV7-2	-	-	TRBJ1-1	TGTGCCAGCAGCTTAGCGGCAGGGGTCGGTACTGAAGCTTTCTTT	CASSLAAGVGTEAFF
TRBV6-5	-	few	TRBJ1-1	TGTGCCAGCAGTTACTCTGAGGGTTCCACTGAAGCTTTCTTT	CASSYSEGSTEAFF
TRBV6-6	TRBD2	-	TRBJ2-2	TGTGCCAGCGGACTAGCGGCCACCGGGGAGCTGTTTTTT	CASGLAATGELFF
TRBV28	-	-	TRBJ2-5	TGTGCCAGCAGTTTGGGGACCAGGGTAGAGACCCAGTACTTC	CASSLGTRVETQYF
TRBV19	TRBD1	once	TRBJ1-5	TGTGCCAGTAGTAGAACTACAGGGGCCCACTATAGCAATCAGCCCCAGCATTTT	CASSRTTGAHYSNQPQHF
TRBV19	TRBD1	-	TRBJ2-5	TGTGCCAGTAGGGAACAGGGGAACCAAGAGACCCAGTACTTC	CASREQGNQETQYF
TRBV10-3	-	-	TRBJ2-3	TGTGCCATCGGCTTTAGCGTGGATAGCACAGATACGCAGTATTTT	CAIGFSVDSTDTQYF
TRBV5-1	-	-	TRBJ1-1	TGCGCCAGCAGCTGGCTAGATTCGAACACTGAAGCTTTCTTT	CASSWLDSNTEAFF
TRBV10-3	-	-	TRBJ2-5	TGTGCCATCAGTGAGATCAGGGCAGAGACCCAGTACTTC	CAISEIRAETQYF
TRBV14	-	-	TRBJ2-7	TGTGCCAGCAGGGGTTGGACATCCAGTGAGCAGTACTTC	CASRGWTSSEQYF
TRBV19	-	-	TRBJ1-4	TGTGCCAGTAGGGGCCCGGCAGAACTTAATGAAAAACTGTTTTTT	CASRGPAELNEKLFF
TRBV4-3	TRBD2	once	TRBJ2-3	TGCGCCAGCAGCCAAGAATTGGGCGGGGGGGCATCAAATACGCAGTATTTT	CASSQELGGGASNTQYF
TRBV7-3	-	once	TRBJ2-2	TGTGCCAGCAGCTTAAGGGTCGCCGGGGAGCTGTTTTTT	CASSLRVAGELFF
TRBV15	TRBD1	-	TRBJ2-7	TGTGCCACCAGCATCGGGACAGGGCGCTACGAGCAGTACTTC	CATSIGTGRYEQYF
TRBV7-2	TRBD1	once	TRBJ2-2	TGTGCCAGCAGCTACCGGGACAGCCCGAACACCGGGGAGCTGTTTTTT	CASSYRDSPNTGELFF